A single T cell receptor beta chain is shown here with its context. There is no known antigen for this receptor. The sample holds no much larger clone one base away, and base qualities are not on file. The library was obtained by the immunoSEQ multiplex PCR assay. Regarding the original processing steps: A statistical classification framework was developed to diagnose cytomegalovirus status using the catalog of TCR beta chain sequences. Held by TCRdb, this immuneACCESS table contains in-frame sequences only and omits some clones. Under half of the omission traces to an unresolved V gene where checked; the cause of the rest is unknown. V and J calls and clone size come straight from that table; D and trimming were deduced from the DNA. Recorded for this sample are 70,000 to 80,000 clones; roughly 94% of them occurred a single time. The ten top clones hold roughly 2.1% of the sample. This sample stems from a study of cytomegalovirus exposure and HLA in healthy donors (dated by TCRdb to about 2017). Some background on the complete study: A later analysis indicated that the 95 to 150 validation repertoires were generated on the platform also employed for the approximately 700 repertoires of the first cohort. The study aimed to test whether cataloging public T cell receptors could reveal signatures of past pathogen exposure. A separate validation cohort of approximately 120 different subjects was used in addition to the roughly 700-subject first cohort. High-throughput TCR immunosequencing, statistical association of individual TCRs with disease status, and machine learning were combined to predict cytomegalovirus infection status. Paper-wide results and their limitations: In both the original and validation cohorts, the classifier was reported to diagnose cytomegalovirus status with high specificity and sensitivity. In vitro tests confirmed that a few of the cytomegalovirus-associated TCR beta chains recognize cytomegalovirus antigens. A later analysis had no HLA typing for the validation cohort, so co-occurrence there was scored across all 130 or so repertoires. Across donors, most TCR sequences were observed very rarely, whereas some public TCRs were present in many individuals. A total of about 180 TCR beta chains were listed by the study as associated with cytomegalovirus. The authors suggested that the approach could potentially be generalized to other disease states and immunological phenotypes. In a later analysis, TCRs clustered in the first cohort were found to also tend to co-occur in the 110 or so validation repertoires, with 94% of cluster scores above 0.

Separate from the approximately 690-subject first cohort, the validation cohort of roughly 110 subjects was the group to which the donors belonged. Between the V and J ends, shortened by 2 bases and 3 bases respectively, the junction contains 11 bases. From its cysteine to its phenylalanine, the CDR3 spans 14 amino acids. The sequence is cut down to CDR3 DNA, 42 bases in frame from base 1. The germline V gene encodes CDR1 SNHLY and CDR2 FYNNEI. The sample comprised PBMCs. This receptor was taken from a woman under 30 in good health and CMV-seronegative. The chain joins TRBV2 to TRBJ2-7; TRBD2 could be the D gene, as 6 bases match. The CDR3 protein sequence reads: CASSELTSFYEQYF. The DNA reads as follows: TGTGCCAGCAGTGAACTGACTAGTTTCTACGAGCAGTACTTC.